This is a list of T cell receptor beta chains from one sample in a study of T cell responses to AZD1222 COVID-19 vaccine. Sequenced by immunoSEQ multiplex PCR; TCRdb stores in-frame clones only, minus some. The sample yields 200,000 or so clones, 85% to 95% seen once. The specimen was peripheral blood, collected on day 0 of AZD1222 vaccination. These receptors came from an adult in good health. CDR3s include the opening cysteine and the closing phenylalanine or tryptophan. A D gene is named only where the DNA matches it firmly. Rows give clone size only sometimes, using once, few, many, or a class for an expanded clone.

clone size: -
V gene: TRBV5-1
D gene: TRBD1
J gene: TRBJ1-2
CDR3 protein: CASSVTGTGDGYTF
CDR3 DNA: TGCGCCAGCAGCGTTACCGGGACAGGGGATGGCTACACCTTC

clone size: -
V gene: TRBV24-1
D gene: TRBD1
J gene: TRBJ2-7
CDR3 protein: CATSDFPQGIEEQYF
CDR3 DNA: TGTGCCACCAGTGATTTTCCACAGGGGATTGAGGAGCAGTACTTC

clone size: -
V gene: TRBV28
D gene: -
J gene: TRBJ2-5
CDR3 protein: CASSQMQGIETQYF
CDR3 DNA: TGTGCCAGCAGCCAAATGCAGGGTATCGAGACCCAGTACTTC

clone size: -
V gene: TRBV10-3
D gene: -
J gene: TRBJ1-4
CDR3 protein: CAISGLAGEKLFF
CDR3 DNA: TGTGCCATCAGTGGTCTGGCAGGTGAAAAACTGTTTTTT

clone size: -
V gene: TRBV15
D gene: -
J gene: TRBJ2-1
CDR3 protein: CATSNERDGGDEQFF
CDR3 DNA: TGTGCCACCAGCAACGAGCGGGATGGGGGCGATGAGCAGTTCTTC

clone size: -
V gene: TRBV7-3
D gene: -
J gene: TRBJ2-5
CDR3 protein: CASSLKFAGTQYF
CDR3 DNA: TGTGCCAGCAGCTTAAAATTTGCGGGGACCCAGTACTTC

clone size: -
V gene: TRBV2
D gene: -
J gene: TRBJ1-3
CDR3 protein: CASSTDTHTIYF
CDR3 DNA: TGTGCCAGCAGTACAGACACGCACACCATATATTTT

clone size: once
V gene: TRBV30
D gene: -
J gene: TRBJ2-7
CDR3 protein: CACEVRGNHEQYF
CDR3 DNA: TGTGCCTGTGAAGTCAGGGGAAACCACGAGCAGTACTTC

clone size: -
V gene: TRBV5-1
D gene: -
J gene: TRBJ1-3
CDR3 protein: CASSLEGFSGNTIYF
CDR3 DNA: TGCGCCAGCAGCTTGGAAGGGTTCTCTGGAAACACCATATATTTT

clone size: -
V gene: TRBV19
D gene: TRBD2
J gene: TRBJ2-4
CDR3 protein: CASSRRGSGVAKNIQYF
CDR3 DNA: TGTGCCAGTAGTCGCAGGGGTAGCGGGGTAGCCAAAAACATTCAGTACTTC

clone size: -
V gene: TRBV5-1
D gene: -
J gene: TRBJ2-7
CDR3 protein: CASSLEADFSYEQYF
CDR3 DNA: TGCGCCAGCAGCTTGGAGGCCGACTTCTCCTACGAGCAGTACTTC

clone size: -
V gene: TRBV27
D gene: TRBD2
J gene: TRBJ2-7
CDR3 protein: CASKPWGGGSYEQYF
CDR3 DNA: TGTGCCAGTAAACCCTGGGGGGGAGGGTCCTACGAGCAGTACTTC

clone size: -
V gene: TRBV5-1
D gene: -
J gene: TRBJ1-2
CDR3 protein: CASTGRDYGYTF
CDR3 DNA: TGCGCCAGCACGGGACGGGACTATGGCTACACCTTC

clone size: -
V gene: TRBV2
D gene: TRBD1
J gene: TRBJ1-2
CDR3 protein: CASTGGYGYTF
CDR3 DNA: TGTGCCAGCACAGGGGGCTATGGCTACACCTTC

clone size: -
V gene: TRBV10-3
D gene: TRBD2
J gene: TRBJ2-1
CDR3 protein: CAISDPGTTYNEQFF
CDR3 DNA: TGTGCCATCAGTGATCCCGGGACTACCTACAATGAGCAGTTCTTC

clone size: -
V gene: TRBV20-1
D gene: -
J gene: TRBJ2-7
CDR3 protein: CSASRSPPGSEQYF
CDR3 DNA: TGCAGTGCTAGTAGATCCCCCCCCGGGTCCGAGCAGTACTTC

clone size: -
V gene: TRBV28
D gene: -
J gene: TRBJ2-7
CDR3 protein: CASSLDGAYEQYF
CDR3 DNA: TGTGCCAGCAGTTTGGACGGGGCCTACGAGCAGTACTTC

clone size: -
V gene: TRBV28
D gene: -
J gene: TRBJ2-6
CDR3 protein: CASSLYTRFTGLSGANVLTF
CDR3 DNA: TGTGCCAGCAGTTTATACACCCGATTTACAGGGCTCTCTGGGGCCAACGTCCTGACTTTC

clone size: few
V gene: TRBV6-5
D gene: -
J gene: TRBJ2-7
CDR3 protein: CASSLETGLTYEQYF
CDR3 DNA: TGTGCCAGCAGTTTGGAGACAGGCTTGACCTACGAGCAGTACTTC

clone size: -
V gene: TRBV6-5
D gene: TRBD2
J gene: TRBJ2-3
CDR3 protein: CASSRTSGIRTQYF
CDR3 DNA: TGTGCCAGCAGTCGGACTAGCGGGATCCGTACGCAGTATTTT

clone size: -
V gene: TRBV19
D gene: TRBD2
J gene: TRBJ2-4
CDR3 protein: CASSVAGETNIQYF
CDR3 DNA: TGTGCCAGTAGTGTGGCGGGAGAGACGAACATTCAGTACTTC

clone size: -
V gene: TRBV7-2
D gene: TRBD1
J gene: TRBJ1-1
CDR3 protein: CASSLLQGARGVAFF
CDR3 DNA: TGTGCCAGCAGCTTGTTACAGGGGGCGCGGGGGGTAGCTTTCTTT

clone size: -
V gene: TRBV28
D gene: -
J gene: TRBJ2-2
CDR3 protein: CASLRIAGELFF
CDR3 DNA: TGTGCCAGCTTACGGATTGCCGGGGAGCTGTTTTTT

clone size: -
V gene: TRBV6-5
D gene: -
J gene: TRBJ2-7
CDR3 protein: CASSYSLEGAQEQYF
CDR3 DNA: TGTGCCAGCAGTTACTCCCTGGAGGGGGCTCAAGAGCAGTACTTC

clone size: few
V gene: TRBV2
D gene: -
J gene: TRBJ1-3
CDR3 protein: CASSSQGAGNTIYF
CDR3 DNA: TGTGCCAGCAGTTCGCAGGGTGCCGGAAACACCATATATTTT

clone size: -
V gene: TRBV28
D gene: -
J gene: TRBJ2-3
CDR3 protein: CASRAGGYTQYF
CDR3 DNA: TGTGCCAGCAGAGCGGGCGGGTATACGCAGTATTTT

clone size: -
V gene: TRBV7-2
D gene: -
J gene: TRBJ1-5
CDR3 protein: CASSDGGNQPQHF
CDR3 DNA: TGTGCCAGCAGCGATGGGGGAAATCAGCCCCAGCATTTT

clone size: -
V gene: TRBV27
D gene: TRBD1
J gene: TRBJ2-3
CDR3 protein: CASSLYRGSTDTQYF
CDR3 DNA: TGTGCCAGCAGTTTATACAGGGGATCCACAGATACGCAGTATTTT

clone size: -
V gene: TRBV9
D gene: TRBD2
J gene: TRBJ2-3
CDR3 protein: CASSVASGRGTDTQYF
CDR3 DNA: TGTGCCAGCAGCGTCGCTAGCGGGAGGGGCACAGATACGCAGTATTTT

clone size: -
V gene: TRBV6-5
D gene: TRBD1
J gene: TRBJ2-7
CDR3 protein: CASSLNGQGGHEQYF
CDR3 DNA: TGTGCCAGCTCCCTAAATGGACAGGGTGGCCACGAGCAGTACTTC

clone size: -
V gene: TRBV4-2
D gene: -
J gene: TRBJ2-2
CDR3 protein: CASSQDLVPGTNTGELFF
CDR3 DNA: TGTGCCAGCAGCCAAGATCTGGTCCCCGGGACGAACACCGGGGAGCTGTTTTTT